This T cell receptor (beta chain) was recorded in a study of OX40 agonist ivuxolimab in advanced cancers. Here immunoSEQ multiplex PCR was the method, and the copy in TCRdb shows in-frame clones only, minus some. The sample consists of fewer than 85,000 clones, around 80% of them appearing once. The CDR3 contains 15 residues. The V gene lost 5 bases and the J gene lost 0 bases, with 11 bases spanning the gap. Germline V gives CDR1 SGHNT, CDR2 YENEEA. The TCR originated in an adult with an advanced solid tumor such as melanoma, head and neck, liver or kidney cancer. V is TRBV11-3 and J is TRBJ2-1; D perhaps matches TRBD2 (6 bases). This sample comprised CD4+ or CD8+ T cells sorted from blood, obtained in a trial of the OX40 agonist ivuxolimab. The DNA of the CDR3 is TGTGCCAGCAGCAGCGGGCTAGACTCCTACAATGAGCAGTTCTTC. It translates to CASSSGLDSYNEQFF.